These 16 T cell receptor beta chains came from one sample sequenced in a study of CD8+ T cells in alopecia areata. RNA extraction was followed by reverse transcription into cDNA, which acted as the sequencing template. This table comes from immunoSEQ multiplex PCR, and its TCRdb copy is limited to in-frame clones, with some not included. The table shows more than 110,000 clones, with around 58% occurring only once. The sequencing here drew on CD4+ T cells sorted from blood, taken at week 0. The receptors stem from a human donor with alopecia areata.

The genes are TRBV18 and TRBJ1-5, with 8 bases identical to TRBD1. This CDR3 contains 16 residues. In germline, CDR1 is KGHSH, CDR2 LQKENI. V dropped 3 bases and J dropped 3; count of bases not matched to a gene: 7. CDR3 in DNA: TGTGCCAGCTCACCCAACGGACAGGGAGTCAATCAGCCCCAGCATTTT. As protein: CASSPNGQGVNQPQHF.

CDR3 residues: CASSATGNEQYF. The CDR3 DNA is TGTGCCAGCAGCGCGACAGGTAACGAGCAGTACTTC. This chain links TRBV7-2 with TRBJ2-7, with a possible D match to TRBD1 (6 bases). Germline CDR1 SGHTA, CDR2 FQGNSA. The CDR3 contains 12 residues. V was trimmed by 5 bases and J by 5 bases, leaving 10 bases between them.

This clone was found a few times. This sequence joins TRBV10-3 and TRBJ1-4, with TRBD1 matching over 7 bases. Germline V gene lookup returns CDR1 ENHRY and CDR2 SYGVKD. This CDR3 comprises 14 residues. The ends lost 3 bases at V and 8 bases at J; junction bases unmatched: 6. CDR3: CAISERTGGEKLFF. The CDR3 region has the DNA TGTGCCATCAGTGAAAGGACAGGTGGAGAAAAACTGTTTTTT.

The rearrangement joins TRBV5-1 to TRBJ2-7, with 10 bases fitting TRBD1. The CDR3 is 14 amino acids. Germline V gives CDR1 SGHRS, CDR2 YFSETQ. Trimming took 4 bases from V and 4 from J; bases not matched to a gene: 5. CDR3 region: CASSPGQGSYEQYF. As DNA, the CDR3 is TGCGCCAGCAGCCCGGGACAGGGGTCTTACGAGCAGTACTTC.

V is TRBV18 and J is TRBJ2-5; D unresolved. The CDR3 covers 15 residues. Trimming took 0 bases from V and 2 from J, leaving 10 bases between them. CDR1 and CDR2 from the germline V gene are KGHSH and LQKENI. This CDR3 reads CASSPPRQFQETQYF. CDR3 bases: TGTGCCAGCTCACCACCGAGGCAGTTTCAAGAGACCCAGTACTTC.

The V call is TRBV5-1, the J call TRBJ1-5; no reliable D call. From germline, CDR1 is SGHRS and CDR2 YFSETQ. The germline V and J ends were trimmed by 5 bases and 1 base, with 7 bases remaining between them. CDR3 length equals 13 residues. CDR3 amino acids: CASSFDSNQPQHF. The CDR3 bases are TGCGCCAGCAGTTTTGACAGCAATCAGCCCCAGCATTTT.

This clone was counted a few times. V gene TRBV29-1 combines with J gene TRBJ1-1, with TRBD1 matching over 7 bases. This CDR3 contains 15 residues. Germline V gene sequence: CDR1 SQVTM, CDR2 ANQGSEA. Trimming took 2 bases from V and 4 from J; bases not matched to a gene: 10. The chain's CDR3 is CSVENQGVVGTEAFF. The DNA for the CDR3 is TGCAGCGTTGAAAACCAGGGGGTAGTTGGCACTGAAGCTTTCTTT.

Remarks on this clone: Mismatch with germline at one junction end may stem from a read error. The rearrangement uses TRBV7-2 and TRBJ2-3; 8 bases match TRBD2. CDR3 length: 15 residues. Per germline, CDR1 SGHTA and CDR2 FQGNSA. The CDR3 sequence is CASSLAGPSTDTQYF. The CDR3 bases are TGTGCCAGCAGTTTAGCGGGGCCCTCCACAGATACGCAGTATTTT.

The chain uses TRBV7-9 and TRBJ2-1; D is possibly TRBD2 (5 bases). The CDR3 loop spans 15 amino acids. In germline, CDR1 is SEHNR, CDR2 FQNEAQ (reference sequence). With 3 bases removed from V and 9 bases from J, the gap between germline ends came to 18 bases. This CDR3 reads CASSFNRGLGGEQFF. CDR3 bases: TGTGCCAGCAGCTTTAATAGAGGGTTAGGCGGTGAGCAGTTCTTC.

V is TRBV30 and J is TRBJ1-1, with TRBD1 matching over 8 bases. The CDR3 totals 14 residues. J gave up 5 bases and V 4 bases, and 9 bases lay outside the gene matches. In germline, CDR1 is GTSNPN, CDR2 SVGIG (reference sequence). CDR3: CAWMRTGYKTEAFF. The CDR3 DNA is TGTGCCTGGATGAGGACAGGGTACAAGACTGAAGCTTTCTTT.

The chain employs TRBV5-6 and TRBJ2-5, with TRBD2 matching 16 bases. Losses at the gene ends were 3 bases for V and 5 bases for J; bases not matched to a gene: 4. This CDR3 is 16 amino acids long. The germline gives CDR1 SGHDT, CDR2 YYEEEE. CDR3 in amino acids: CASSSGTSGGAETQYF. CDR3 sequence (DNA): TGTGCCAGCAGCTCCGGGACTAGCGGGGGGGCTGAGACCCAGTACTTC.

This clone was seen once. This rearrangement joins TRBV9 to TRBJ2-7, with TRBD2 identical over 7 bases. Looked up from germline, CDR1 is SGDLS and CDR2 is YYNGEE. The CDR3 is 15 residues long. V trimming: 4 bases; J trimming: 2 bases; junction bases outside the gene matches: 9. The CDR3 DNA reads TGTGCCAGCAGCCCGCATGCGGGGGAAACCTACGAGCAGTACTTC. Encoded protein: CASSPHAGETYEQYF.

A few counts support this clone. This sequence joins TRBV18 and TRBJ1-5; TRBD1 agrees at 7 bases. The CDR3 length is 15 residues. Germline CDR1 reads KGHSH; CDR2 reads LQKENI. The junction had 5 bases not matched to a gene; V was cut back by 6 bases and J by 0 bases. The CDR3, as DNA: TGTGCCAGCTCGCCCGGACAGGATAGCAATCAGCCCCAGCATTTT. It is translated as CASSPGQDSNQPQHF.

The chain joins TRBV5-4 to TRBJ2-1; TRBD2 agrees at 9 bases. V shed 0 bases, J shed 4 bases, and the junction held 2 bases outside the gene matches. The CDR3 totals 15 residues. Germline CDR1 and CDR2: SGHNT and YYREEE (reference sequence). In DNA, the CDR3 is TGTGCCAGCAGCTTGGGAGGACTAGCGTACAATGAGCAGTTCTTC. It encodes CASSLGGLAYNEQFF.

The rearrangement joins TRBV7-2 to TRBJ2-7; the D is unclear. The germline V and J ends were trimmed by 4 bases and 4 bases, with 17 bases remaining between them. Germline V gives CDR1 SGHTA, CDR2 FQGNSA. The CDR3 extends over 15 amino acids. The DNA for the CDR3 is TGTGCCAGCAGCTCTGGGTCAGGATACGGGTACGAGCAGTACTTC. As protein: CASSSGSGYGYEQYF.

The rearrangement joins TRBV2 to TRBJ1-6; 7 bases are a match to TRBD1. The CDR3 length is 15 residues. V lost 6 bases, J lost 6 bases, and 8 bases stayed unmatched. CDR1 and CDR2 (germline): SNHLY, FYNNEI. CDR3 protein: CASSATGLSNSPLHF. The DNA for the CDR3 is TGTGCCAGCAGCGCGACAGGGCTAAGTAATTCACCCCTCCACTTT.